This entry features one T cell receptor (beta chain) sequence. No antigen is known for it. No base quality information exists; no much larger clone differs at one position. The CDR3 holds 16 amino acids from the cysteine to the phenylalanine. Kept here is only the CDR3 DNA, which spans 48 bases and is read in frame from base 1. V is pruned by 2 bases and J by 4 bases, leaving 11 bases of the junction without a gene match. In the germline V gene (reference sequence), CDR1 corresponds to GTSNPN and CDR2 to SVGIG. Library preparation was by the immunoSEQ multiplex PCR assay. TCRdb took this table from immuneACCESS and kept in-frame rearrangements with V and J called. Such tables lack part of the clones; where checked against another copy, unresolved V genes explain under half of the gap, and the rest is unexplained. Present in this sample are 110,000 to 150,000 clones, about 89% of which were seen just once. The ten most abundant clones make up more than 6.5% of the sample.

These data come from a study of control samples from healthy donors and cancer patients (dated by TCRdb to between 2020 and 2021). The clonotype comes from a man aged 18 to 29 in good health. Material: blood. This receptor chain uses TRBV30 and TRBJ1-1; TRBD1 aligns with 9 central bases. Read as DNA, the sequence is TGTGCCTGGAGTTACGGTGGGACAGGGAGCTTCACTGAAGCTTTCTTT. Translated, this gives CAWSYGGTGSFTEAFF.